This is a list of T cell receptor beta chains from one sample in a study of blood T cell repertoires in COVID-19. Profiled with immunoSEQ multiplex PCR; TCRdb holds only in-frame clones, not every one. The sample contains just over 150,000 clones, around 87% of which appear only once. Sequenced input: peripheral blood. The receptors were gathered from a woman aged 35 to 49 with acute or convalescent COVID-19. Both conserved end residues are part of each CDR3. D genes are given only for firm matches. Size tells how often a clone was seen (once, few, many) or the class of an expanded clone, and some rows leave it out.

>TRBD1|few|15|TRBJ1-2|TRBV27
TGTGCCAGCAGGATAACAGGGGGCTTACGGTATGGCTACACCTTC
CASRITGGLRYGYTF
>NA|once|15|TRBJ2-2|TRBV5-1
TGCGCCAGCAGCCCCCAGACTAGGAATACCGGGGAGCTGTTTTTT
CASSPQTRNTGELFF
>NA|once|15|TRBJ2-7|TRBV18
TGTGCCAGCTCACTGAAAGGGCCCTCCTCGGGGGAGCAGTACTTC
CASSLKGPSSGEQYF
>NA|NA|13|TRBJ2-7|TRBV5-6
TGTGCCAGCAGACGAAGGGAGCCCTACGAGCAGTACTTC
CASRRREPYEQYF
>TRBD2|NA|15|TRBJ2-5|TRBV7-2
TGTGCCAGCAGCGTAAGTCGCGGGAGGTTGGAGACCCAGTACTTC
CASSVSRGRLETQYF
>NA|NA|14|TRBJ2-2|TRBV4-1
TGCGCCAGCAGCCAAGATCTCGTCGCCGGGGAGCTGTTTTTT
CASSQDLVAGELFF
>TRBD1|NA|16|TRBJ1-4|TRBV4-2
TGTGCCAGCAGCCAAGACACCGGGACAGGGGGCGAAAAACTGTTTTTT
CASSQDTGTGGEKLFF
>TRBD1|NA|15|TRBJ2-1|TRBV10-3
TGTGCCATCAGTGAGTATCAGGGGGAGTACAATGAGCAGTTCTTC
CAISEYQGEYNEQFF
>TRBD2|once|15|TRBJ2-1|TRBV4-1
TGCGCCAGCAGCCGGAGCGGGGAACTGATCAATGAGCAGTTCTTC
CASSRSGELINEQFF
>NA|NA|19|TRBJ1-6|TRBV24-1
TGTGCCACCAGTGATTTGAGGCGGGAGGGGCTCTCCTATAATTCACCCCTCCACTTT
CATSDLRREGLSYNSPLHF
>TRBD1|NA|17|TRBJ1-5|TRBV28
TGTGCCAGCAGTTTAGGGACAGGGGGCTTTAGCAATCAGCCCCAGCATTTT
CASSLGTGGFSNQPQHF
>TRBD1|NA|15|TRBJ1-4|TRBV29-1
TGCAGCGTTTTATATCGAGGGGGCGCGTGTTGGAAACTGTTTTTT
CSVLYRGGACWKLFF
>NA|NA|13|TRBJ2-7|TRBV7-9
TGTGCCAGCAGCTCGTCACTGTTCTACGAGCAGTACTTC
CASSSSLFYEQYF
>NA|NA|17|TRBJ1-5|TRBV18
TGTGCCAGCTCACCCCCGACTTGGAGGGGAGGCAATCAGCCCCAGCATTTT
CASSPPTWRGGNQPQHF
>NA|NA|16|TRBJ2-3|TRBV3-1/TRBV3-2
TGTGCCAGCAGCCAAGATTTTGGACAGAGAACAGATACGCAGTATTTT
CASSQDFGQRTDTQYF
>NA|NA|13|TRBJ1-4|TRBV4-1
TGCGCCAGCAGCTACTTGGCGGATGAAAAACTGTTTTTT
CASSYLADEKLFF
>NA|NA|14|TRBJ1-5|TRBV28
TGTGCCAGCTCCTTACCGGGGGGGGATCAGCCCCAGCATTTT
CASSLPGGDQPQHF
>NA|NA|15|TRBJ1-6|TRBV3-1/TRBV3-2
TGTGCCAGCAGCCAAGGGTCCAGAAATAATTCACCCCTCCACTTT
CASSQGSRNNSPLHF
>NA|NA|14|TRBJ1-1|TRBV3-1/TRBV3-2
TGTGCCAGCAGCCAAATAGGGGCGAACACTGAAGCTTTCTTT
CASSQIGANTEAFF
>NA|NA|14|TRBJ1-3|TRBV9
TGTGCCAGCAGCGTAGGGCAGACTGGAAACACCATATATTTT
CASSVGQTGNTIYF
>NA|NA|13|TRBJ2-6|TRBV29-1
TGCAGCGTTCGGAGGTCTGGGGCCAACGTCCTGACTTTC
CSVRRSGANVLTF
>NA|NA|16|TRBJ2-1|TRBV12-5
TGTGCTAGTGGTGACGGGGAGAACCTCTCCTACAATGAGCAGTTCTTC
CASGDGENLSYNEQFF
>NA|NA|16|TRBJ2-1|TRBV27
TGTGCCAGCAGTTTATCTCTAAATGACGAGGTCAATGAGCAGTTCTTC
CASSLSLNDEVNEQFF
>NA|NA|16|TRBJ1-3|TRBV7-8
TGTGCCAGCAGCAACACGGGTCGGAGCTCTGGAAACACCATATATTTT
CASSNTGRSSGNTIYF
>NA|NA|12|TRBJ2-1|TRBV7-3
TGTGCCAGCAGCCAACCGGGTGGGGAGCAGTTCTTC
CASSQPGGEQFF
>NA|NA|16|TRBJ2-1|TRBV6-5
TGTGCCAGCAGTTACTCTCTCACAAATTCCTACAATGAGCAGTTCTTC
CASSYSLTNSYNEQFF
>NA|NA|16|TRBJ2-1|TRBV4-1
TGCGCCAGCAGCCAAGATCGGGCTAGCGTTTCGAATGAGCAGTTCTTC
CASSQDRASVSNEQFF
>TRBD2|NA|17|TRBJ2-1|TRBV12-5
TGTGCTAGTGGTTTGGTACTAGCTAGCGGGAGTATAAATGAGCAGTTCTTC
CASGLVLASGSINEQFF
>TRBD1|NA|18|TRBJ2-5|TRBV10-2
TGCGCCAGCAGTGAGTCATTTGGGGGACAGACGTACCAAGAGACCCAGTACTTC
CASSESFGGQTYQETQYF
>TRBD2|NA|16|TRBJ2-7|TRBV3-1/TRBV3-2
TGTGCCAGCAGCCCGCTACCGGGACTAGGGAGATACGAGCAGTACTTC
CASSPLPGLGRYEQYF
>TRBD1|NA|14|TRBJ2-5|TRBV18
TGTGCCAGCTCGCACCGGGACAGTCAAGAGACCCAGTACTTC
CASSHRDSQETQYF
>NA|NA|14|TRBJ1-1|TRBV6-5
TGTGCCAGCAGTTATGGTCAGGGTGTCACTGAAGCTTTCTTT
CASSYGQGVTEAFF
>TRBD1|NA|13|TRBJ2-5|TRBV29-1
TGCAGCGTTGAAACAGGGGCACAGGAGACCCAGTACTTC
CSVETGAQETQYF
>NA|NA|13|TRBJ2-7|TRBV27
TGTGCCAGCAGTTTACTAGCAACCTACGAGCAGTACTTC
CASSLLATYEQYF
>NA|NA|16|TRBJ1-1|TRBV5-1
TGCGCCAGCAGCTTGAATAGTCCTCAGGGTTCGACTGAAGCTTTCTTT
CASSLNSPQGSTEAFF